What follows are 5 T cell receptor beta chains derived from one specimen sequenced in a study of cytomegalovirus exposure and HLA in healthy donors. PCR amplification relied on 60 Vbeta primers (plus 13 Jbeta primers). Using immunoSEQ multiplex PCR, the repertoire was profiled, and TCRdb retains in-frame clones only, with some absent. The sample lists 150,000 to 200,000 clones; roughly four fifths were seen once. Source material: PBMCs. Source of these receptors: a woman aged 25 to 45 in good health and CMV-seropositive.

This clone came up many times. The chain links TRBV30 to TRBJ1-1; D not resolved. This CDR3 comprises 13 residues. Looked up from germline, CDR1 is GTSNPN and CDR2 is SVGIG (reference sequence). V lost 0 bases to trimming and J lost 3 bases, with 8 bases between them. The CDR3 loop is CAWSVLTDTEAFF. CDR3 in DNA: TGTGCCTGGAGTGTACTTACGGACACTGAAGCTTTCTTT. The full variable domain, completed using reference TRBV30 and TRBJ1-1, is SQTIHQWPATLVQPVGSPLSLECTVEGTSNPNLYWYRQAAGRGLQLLFYSVGIGQISSEVPQNLSASRPQDRQFILSSKKLLLSDSGFYLCAWSVLTDTEAFFGQGTRLTVV.

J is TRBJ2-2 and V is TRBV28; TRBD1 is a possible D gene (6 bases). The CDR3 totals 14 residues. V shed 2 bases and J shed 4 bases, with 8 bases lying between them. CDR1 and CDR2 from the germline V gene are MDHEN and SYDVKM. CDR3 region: CASSLGGSTGELFF. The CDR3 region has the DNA TGTGCCAGCAGTTTAGGGGGCAGCACCGGGGAGCTGTTTTTT.

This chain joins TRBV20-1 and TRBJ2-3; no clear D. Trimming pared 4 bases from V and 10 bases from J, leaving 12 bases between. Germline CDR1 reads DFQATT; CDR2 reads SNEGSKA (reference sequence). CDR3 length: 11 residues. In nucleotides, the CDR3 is TGCAGTGCTAAGTTCGCCGAGCCGCAGTATTTT. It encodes CSAKFAEPQYF.

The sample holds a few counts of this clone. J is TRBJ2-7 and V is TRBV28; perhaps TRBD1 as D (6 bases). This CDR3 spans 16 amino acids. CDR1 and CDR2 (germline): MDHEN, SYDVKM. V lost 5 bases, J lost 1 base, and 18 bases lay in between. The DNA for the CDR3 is TGTGCCAGCAGTCCTCTCAGGGGCCCCCTTTCCTACGAGCAGTACTTC. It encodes CASSPLRGPLSYEQYF.

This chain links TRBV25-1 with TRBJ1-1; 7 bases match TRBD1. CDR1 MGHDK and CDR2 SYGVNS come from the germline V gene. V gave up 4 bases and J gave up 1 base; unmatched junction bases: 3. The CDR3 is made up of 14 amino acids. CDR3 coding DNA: TGTGCCAGCAGTGGTGACAGGGCGAACACTGAAGCTTTCTTT. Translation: CASSGDRANTEAFF.